The present entry profiles one T cell receptor beta chain with its context. Sample time point: blood 4 weeks post-SBRT, at nephrectomy. Treatment indicated: 15 Gy SBRT to primary tumor, nephrectomy 4 weeks later. This sample is part of a study of radiation and T cells in renal cell carcinoma. Germline CDR1 reads MNHNY; CDR2 reads SVGAGI (reference sequence). Trimming cost V 0 bases and J 6 bases, with 3 bases left between them. CDR3 length: 12 amino acids. The repertoire was sequenced with immunoSEQ multiplex PCR; TCRdb's copy has only in-frame clones and lacks some. Here the sample spans roughly 92,000 clones, 80% to 90% being singletons.

The receptor comes from a man aged 55 to 70 with renal cell carcinoma. Sample: blood, taken from a patient whose treatment included radiotherapy and nephrectomy. J is TRBJ1-5 and V is TRBV6-6; D remains ambiguous. In DNA form, the CDR3 reads TGTGCCAGCAGTTACTCAGGTCAGCCCCAGCATTTT. Protein: CASSYSGQPQHF.